The 15 T cell receptor beta chains listed next were all sequenced from one sample in a study of T cells in Graves' hyperthyroidism and ophthalmopathy. It was RNA transcripts that yielded the amplified TCR beta CDR3 regions. HTBI primers drove first-round RT-PCR of the TCR CDR3. TCRdb re-derived calls from the multiplex PCR reads in MiXCR, one entry per CDR3 protein. The data show a few hundred thousand distinct CDR3 sequences, roughly 14% seen once. The sequenced sample was blood. These receptors came from a man between 25 and 39 years old with Graves' hyperthyroidism that later progressed to Graves' ophthalmopathy.

At least ten counts were recorded for this clonotype. The chain employs TRBV10-3 and TRBJ1-4, with 8 bases matching TRBD1. CDR1 is ENHRY and CDR2 is SYGVKD in the germline V gene. The CDR3 loop spans 15 amino acids. Trimming removed 11 bases from V and 0 bases from J; junction bases left unmatched: 8. The CDR3 reads CAVKQGDATNEKLFF. In nucleotides, the CDR3 is TGTGCCGTCAAACAGGGGGATGCAACTAATGAAAAACTGTTTTTT.

Ten or more counts support this clonotype. This rearrangement joins TRBV6-1 to TRBJ2-1; 7 nucleotides align to TRBD2. The CDR3 sequence is 15 residues long. Germline V CDR1 and CDR2: MNHNS, SASEGT. The CDR3 sequence is CACQLGDYPYNEQFF. The CDR3 nucleotides are TGTGCTTGCCAGCTTGGGGACTATCCCTACAATGAGCAGTTCTTC.

The sample holds many counts of this clonotype. This chain links TRBV7-9 with TRBJ1-1; 11 bases match TRBD1. Germline assignment: CDR1 SEHNR and CDR2 FQNEAQ (reference sequence). The CDR3 runs 16 residues. The V and J ends lost 5 bases and 4 bases, in that order; junction bases with no gene match: 9. This CDR3 reads CASSVREGTGGTEAFF. The CDR3 nucleotides read TGTGCCAGCAGCGTCAGGGAAGGGACAGGGGGCACTGAAGCTTTCTTT.

The chain uses TRBV24-1 and TRBJ2-3, with 9 bases that match TRBD1. The ends lost 6 bases at V and 4 bases at J; junction bases unmatched: 4. The CDR3 covers 14 residues. CDR1 is KGHDR and CDR2 is SFDVKD in the germline V gene. The CDR3 sequence is CATSPGQGPDTQYF. The CDR3 region has the DNA TGTGCCACCAGTCCGGGACAGGGACCAGATACGCAGTATTTT.

This clonotype was seen repeatedly, ten times or more. This chain connects TRBV7-9 to TRBJ2-7, with 9 bases that match TRBD2. This CDR3 is built from 15 residues. V gave up 1 base and J gave up 7 bases; unmatched junction bases: 8. The V gene's germline CDR1 is SEHNR and CDR2 FQNEAQ (reference sequence). CDR3 DNA sequence: TGTGCCAGCAGCTTAGGGGCGGGGGGGCCTCGGGAGCAGTACTTC. Protein: CASSLGAGGPREQYF.

This clonotype was detected many times. The J gene is TRBJ1-5, the V gene TRBV18, with a weak D call TRBD1 (5 bases). CDR3 length: 17 amino acids. Between the trimmed V and J ends, which lost 0 bases and 1 base, there was a span of 13 bases. CDR1 is KGHSH, CDR2 LQKENI, per germline. The CDR3 reads CASSPPGHRGSNQPQHF. CDR3 nucleotide sequence: TGTGCCAGCTCACCACCTGGCCACCGGGGGAGCAATCAGCCCCAGCATTTT.

This clonotype was picked up many times. The J gene is TRBJ1-6, the V gene TRBV20-1; D uncertain. In germline, CDR1 is DFQATT, CDR2 SNEGSKA (reference sequence). Deletions cut 3 bases from V and 9 bases from J, with 6 bases between. The CDR3 has 11 residues. CDR3 in DNA: TGCAGTGCTAGTGGAGGTTCACCCCTCCACTTT. Translating it yields CSASGGSPLHF.

This clonotype turned up a few times. The CDR3 bases are TGCAGCGTGCGTTACACCGGGGAGCTGTTTTTT. Its translation: CSVRYTGELFF. The chain couples TRBV29-1 to TRBJ2-2; D not certain. CDR3 length equals 11 residues. Germline values: CDR1 SQVTM, CDR2 ANQGSEA. V was pared by 6 bases and J by 3 bases, with 5 bases between.

This clonotype was recorded at least ten times. This chain connects TRBV6-6 to TRBJ2-7; D unresolved. The germline gives CDR1 MNHNY, CDR2 SVGAGI (reference sequence). This CDR3 comprises 15 residues. The V and J ends lost 0 bases and 3 bases respectively, with 12 bases between them. The CDR3 loop is CASSYSFGSNYEQYF. CDR3 bases: TGTGCCAGCAGTTACTCGTTTGGCAGTAACTACGAGCAGTACTTC.

About this clonotype: Because it lacks the conserved phenylalanine or tryptophan at the end, this CDR3 is likely a read error. V and J are TRBV20-1 and TRBJ2-7; 10 bases match TRBD1. V was pared by 5 bases and J by 3 bases, with 7 bases of the junction left unmatched. This CDR3 has 14 amino acids. Germline V gene data show CDR1 as DFQATT and CDR2 as SNEGSKA (reference sequence). The CDR3 loop is CSARRDRGIYEQYL. CDR3 sequence (DNA): TGCAGTGCTCGCCGGGACAGGGGTATCTACGAGCAGTACCTC.

At least ten counts were recorded for this clonotype. This chain links TRBV30 with TRBJ1-3; no clear D. Germline loops: CDR1 GTSNPN, CDR2 SVGIG (reference sequence). CDR3 length equals 12 residues. V dropped 1 base and J dropped 3 bases, with 4 bases sitting between them. The CDR3 loop is CAWSAFGNTIYF. CDR3 nucleotides: TGTGCCTGGAGTGCTTTTGGAAACACCATATATTTT.

This clonotype appeared a single time. Germline is not matched at one junction end, which may reflect a read error. The chain links TRBV10-3 to TRBJ1-1, with D unclear. The V gene's germline CDR1 is ENHRY and CDR2 SYGVKD. The CDR3 is made up of 12 amino acids. As DNA, the CDR3 is TGTGCCAGCAGTTCTATTGGAACTGAAGCTTTCTTT. Translating it yields CASSSIGTEAFF.

This clonotype was picked up many times. The chain links TRBV11-2 to TRBJ1-1, with D possibly being TRBD1 (5 bases). This CDR3 has 14 amino acids. Per the germline V gene, CDR1 is SGHAT and CDR2 is FQNNGV. V lost 1 base, J lost 5 bases, and 11 bases lay in between. CDR3 coding DNA: TGTGCCAGCAGCTTAGGGGGCTCGAGGACTGAAGCTTTCTTT. Residues: CASSLGGSRTEAFF.

The chain joins TRBV7-9 to TRBJ1-5; D is unresolved. This CDR3 region has 13 residues. Germline CDR1 reads SEHNR; CDR2 reads FQNEAQ (reference sequence). The V and J ends lost 5 bases and 9 bases respectively, with 14 bases between them. Written as DNA, the CDR3 is TGTGCCAGCAGCCGCTGTTGTGGAGGGCCCCAGCATTTT. Translating it yields CASSRCCGGPQHF.

V and J are TRBV11-3 and TRBJ2-7; weak D call: TRBD1 (6 bases). Between the trimmed V and J ends, which lost 5 bases and 3 bases, there was a span of 17 bases. The CDR3 covers 15 residues. The germline CDR1 and CDR2 sequences are SGHNT and YENEEA. CDR3 amino acids: CASSPSRGTGYEQYF. CDR3 in DNA: TGTGCCAGCAGCCCTTCTAGGGGGACGGGCTACGAGCAGTACTTC.